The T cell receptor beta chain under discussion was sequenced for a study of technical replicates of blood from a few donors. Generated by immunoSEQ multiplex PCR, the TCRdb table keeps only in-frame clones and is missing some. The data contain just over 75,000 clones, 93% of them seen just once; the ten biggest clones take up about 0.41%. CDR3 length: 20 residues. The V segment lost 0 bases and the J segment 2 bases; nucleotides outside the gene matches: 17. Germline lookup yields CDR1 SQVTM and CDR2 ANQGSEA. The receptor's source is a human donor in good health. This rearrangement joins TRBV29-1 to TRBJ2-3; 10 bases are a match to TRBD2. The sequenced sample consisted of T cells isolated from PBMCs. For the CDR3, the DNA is TGCAGCGTTGAAGATCTTCATAGGACGGTGACTAGCGGGCCCACAGATACGCAGTATTTT. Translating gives CSVEDLHRTVTSGPTDTQYF.